This TCR beta chain emerged from a study of cytomegalovirus exposure and HLA in healthy donors. Overall study context: Both the 120 or so validation repertoires and the approximately 700 first-cohort repertoires used the same platform, as reported by a later analysis.

Whole-study findings and limits: Investigators reported approximately 170 TCR beta chains as tied to cytomegalovirus.

The CDR3 has 16 residues. Germline V gene data show CDR1 as SGHDN and CDR2 as FVKESK. V shed 4 bases, J shed 3 bases, and the junction held 9 bases outside the gene matches. Note on this clone: The antigen remains undetermined.

Method: immunoSEQ multiplex PCR; TCRdb's copy keeps in-frame clones and lacks some. The data contain approximately 260,000 clones, 80% to 90% of them singletons. The TCR sequence derives from a woman aged 18-35 years in good health and CMV-seronegative. The source material was PBMCs. The V and J genes are TRBV14 and TRBJ1-1; 9 nucleotides agree with TRBD1. The CDR3 loop is CASSLRDRAVYTEAFF. The CDR3 DNA is TGTGCCAGCAGCCTCCGGGACAGGGCCGTCTACACTGAAGCTTTCTTT.